This T cell receptor (beta chain) was found in a study of spatial heterogeneity in lung cancer. Sample time point: sample taken at primary tumor resection. Whole RNA from tumor, nontumor lung or frozen PBMC was sequenced unsorted. The donors were 72 patients with non-small cell lung cancer that was early-stage and untreated. TCR cDNA molecules each carried a unique molecular identifier. TCRdb ran MiXCR on the 5' RACE reads and lists one entry per CDR3 protein. The data contain about 21,000 distinct CDR3 sequences, about 4.7% of them singletons. In this sample, this clonotype turned up many times. Material: PBMCs, obtained at surgery. The receptor's source is a male donor with early-stage non-small cell lung cancer.

The CDR3 DNA reads as TGCAGTGCTAGAGATGTGGGAAGAGATAGGGCCAACGTCCTGACTTTC. It codes for CSARDVGRDRANVLTF. The rearrangement joins TRBV20-1 to TRBJ2-6; no clear D gene. CDR3 length equals 16 residues. Trimming removed 0 bases at V and 5 bases at J, with 14 bases between. Per the germline V gene, CDR1 is DFQATT and CDR2 is SNEGSKA (reference sequence).